This T cell receptor beta chain emerged from a study of OX40 agonist ivuxolimab in advanced cancers. Some background on the complete study: Ivuxolimab, which targeted the costimulatory receptor OX40 (CD134), was an agonistic, fully human IgG2 monoclonal antibody. Intravenous ivuxolimab was administered to patients every 2 weeks at six dose levels: 0.01, 0.1, 0.3, 1.5, 3 and 10 mg/kg. The dose-escalation cohort was about 86% male with a mean age of about 65 years, ranging from about 20 to 85. The paper describes the monotherapy dose-escalation part (N = 52 patients) of the phase I trial of ivuxolimab. Peripheral TCRbeta sequencing was intended to test whether TCR sequence diversity was altered and clonal T-cell expansion was caused by ivuxolimab. Of the roughly 50 dose-escalation patients, hepatocellular carcinoma was present in about 20, melanoma in approximately 15, renal cell carcinoma in 9 and head and neck cancer in 9. Partial responses occurred in three dose-escalation patients: two with cutaneous melanoma and one with hepatocellular carcinoma. Prior anti-PD-1, anti-PD-L1 or anti-CTLA-4 therapy was permitted, and checkpoint inhibitors had been received by about 44% of dose-escalation patients. The research as a whole found: At doses of 0.1 to 3.0 mg/kg, clonal expansion of both CD4+ and CD8+ blood T cells was observed from baseline to week 6. On average, CD8+ T cells showed more expanded clones than CD4+ T cells after ivuxolimab. Low levels of normalized T-cell clonal expansion were also shown by some nonresponding patients. Antigen specificity was not determined for the clonally expanded peripheral T cells. In partial responders in the 0.1-3.0 mg/kg groups, normalized peripheral clonal expansion was found to be among the lowest, especially among CD8+ T cells.

Genomic DNA was extracted from sorted cells for sequencing of the TCRbeta CDR3 region. TCRbeta CDR3 regions were sequenced using the immunoSEQ Assay. Not all clones reach the TCRdb copy of this immuneACCESS table, which keeps in-frame sequences only. Checked studies attribute under half of the gap to unresolved V genes and leave the rest unexplained. Recorded for this sample are around 30,000 clones; 75% to 90% of them occurred a single time. Together, the top ten hold approximately 33% of the sample. Patients with a history of autoimmune disease or receiving systemic immunosuppression were excluded from the trial. Peripheral blood for TCR sequencing was collected from all dose cohorts at baseline, on cycle 4 day 1, and on cycle 7 day 1. The samples were taken from a phase I, first-in-human, multicenter, open-label dose-escalation trial of ivuxolimab. The trial enrolled adults with locally advanced or metastatic head and neck squamous cell, hepatocellular, melanoma or renal cell carcinoma. Before TCR sequencing, CD4+ T cells and CD8+ T cells from peripheral blood were sorted into separate populations.

The CDR3 spans 16 residues, from the cysteine through the phenylalanine. Just the 48-base CDR3 DNA is kept, in frame starting at base 1. Via the germline V gene, CDR1 is MRHNA and CDR2 SNTAGT. At the junction V is shortened by 3 bases and J by 3 bases; bases outside the gene matches: 6. This clone was picked up a small number of times. Its antigen target is currently unknown. The input lacks base qualities; no much larger clone sits a single base away. This receptor was obtained from an adult with an advanced solid tumor such as melanoma, head and neck, liver or kidney cancer. The sample was CD4+ or CD8+ T cells sorted from blood, taken in a trial of the OX40 agonist ivuxolimab. The V and J genes are TRBV6-4 and TRBJ2-3; the central 10 bases match TRBD1. The DNA sequence is as follows: TGTGCCAGCAGTGAACTCCCGGGACAGGGGACAGATACGCAGTATTTT. Translated, this is CASSELPGQGTDTQYF.